Sequencing of this T cell receptor (beta chain) was carried out in a study of blood T cell repertoires in COVID-19. Whole-study context: In each case, the material was cDNA or gDNA derived from T cells, B-cell-depleted T cells, or PBMCs.

This CDR3 contains 15 residues. Repertoires were generated with immunoSEQ multiplex PCR, while TCRdb's copy carries only in-frame clones and drops some. The sample includes about 300,000 clones, 88% of them seen just once. Sequenced material: peripheral blood. The J gene is TRBJ2-5, the V gene TRBV21-1; TRBD2, the table's D call, was not compared with the DNA. TRBV21-1 is marked as a pseudogene. The TCR was taken from a man younger than 35 with active or convalescent COVID-19. As DNA, the CDR3 is TGTGCCAGCAGCCCCCGGTTAGCGGGAGGCGGGGCCCAGTACTTC. It is translated as CASSPRLAGGGAQYF.